This T cell receptor (beta chain) was sequenced in a study of response to subunit inactivated influenza vaccine. Broader study findings: Only a handful of new T cells, the authors suggested, are recruited with each seasonal influenza vaccination.

TCRdb re-called the RT-PCR reads with MiXCR, one entry per CDR3 protein. The sample has some 500,000 distinct CDR3 sequences, 16% seen once; the top ten hold less than 4%. The CDR3 consists of 17 residues. Germline V gene data show CDR1 as SGHDN and CDR2 as FVKESK. The V segment lost 4 bases and the J segment 2 bases; nucleotides outside the gene matches: 13. There are a few counts of this clonotype. As yet, its antigen is unknown. The sequenced sample was CD4+ T cells sorted from PBMCs, obtained around 25 months after vaccination. The chain joins TRBV14 to TRBJ1-2; 7 bases map to TRBD1. The sequence was obtained from a man aged 45 to 70 who received an inactivated influenza vaccine. Written as DNA, the CDR3 is TGTGCCAGCAGCCCAACCCCTGGACAGGAGACGAACTATGGCTACACCTTC. Translation: CASSPTPGQETNYGYTF.